The 31 T cell receptor beta chains below come from one sample, sequenced in a study of tumor and adjacent non-tumor tissue in lung cancer. No cell sorting was done before RNA was extracted from the tissue. More than 3 cm separated this lung sample from the edge of the tumor. A modified ARM-PCR protocol with three rounds of nested PCR amplified TCRbeta. TCRdb re-derived calls from the multiplex PCR reads in MiXCR, one entry per CDR3 protein. This table has about 100,000 distinct CDR3 sequences, 65% appearing once. The specimen sequenced was distant non-tumor lung tissue. These receptors were obtained from a man aged 25-45 years with non-small cell lung cancer.

This clonotype has just a few counts. The chain recombines TRBV10-2 with TRBJ2-3; D is possibly TRBD2 (5 bases). Germline-derived CDR1 and CDR2 are WSHSY and SAAADI. CDR3 length equals 15 residues. Trimming cost V 4 bases and J 2 bases, with 13 bases left between them. The CDR3 loop reads CASSGAAALTDTQYF. DNA for the CDR3: TGCGCCAGCAGTGGGGCAGCGGCCCTCACAGATACGCAGTATTTT.

Concerning this clonotype: A much larger clone differs from this one at a single base, so this may be a read error. The V and J genes are TRBV6-5 and TRBJ1-2; 9 nucleotides match TRBD1. The CDR3 is made up of 14 amino acids. From germline, CDR1 is MNHEY and CDR2 SVGAGI. The CDR3 protein is CVSSNTGGSYGYTF. The DNA of the CDR3 is TGTGTCAGCAGTAACACAGGGGGCAGCTATGGCTACACCTTC.

On this clonotype itself: At one end, the junction sequence differs from germline, possibly due to a read error. The chain links TRBV24-1 to TRBJ2-5; a weak D match, TRBD1 (6 bases). This CDR3 contains 15 residues. Germline loops: CDR1 KGHDR, CDR2 SFDVKD. In DNA form, the CDR3 reads TGTGCCACCAGTCCCGAGACAGGTTTACAAGAGACCCAATCCTTC. Translated, it gives CATSPETGLQETQSF.

This clonotype came up a few times. The chain links TRBV7-9 to TRBJ2-7, with D tentatively TRBD1 (5 bases). The germline V gene has CDR1 SEHNR and CDR2 FQNEAQ (reference sequence). Trimming stripped 5 bases from V and 6 bases from J, with 14 bases between. This CDR3 contains 13 residues. The CDR3 DNA sequence: TGTGCCAGCAGCCCCAGGGTAGTCAGCGAGCAGTACTTC. It codes for CASSPRVVSEQYF.

Notes on this clonotype: One end of the junction does not line up with germline, which may come from a read error. The chain links TRBV12-3 or TRBV12-4 to TRBJ2-3; tentatively, D is TRBD1 (6 bases). The CDR3 spans 14 residues. The CDR3 DNA follows: TGTGCCAGCGGACGGACAGCGAGCAGAGATACGCAGTATTTT. It is translated as CASGRTASRDTQYF.

This clonotype showed up many times. V gene TRBV28 combines with J gene TRBJ1-1; D remains unclear. The CDR3 length is 11 residues. V was shortened by 4 bases and J by 10 bases, with 10 bases between the two germline ends. Germline values: CDR1 MDHEN, CDR2 SYDVKM. CDR3: CASSSERRAFF. In nucleotides, the CDR3 is TGTGCCAGCAGTTCCGAGCGTAGAGCTTTCTTT.

V and J are TRBV6-5 and TRBJ1-1, with a weak D call TRBD1 (6 bases). CDR1 and CDR2 (germline): MNHEY, SVGAGI. The CDR3 runs to 15 residues. The ends were cut back, 2 bases at V and 4 bases at J, with 14 bases in the middle. The CDR3 loop reads CASSYQYREGTEAFF. DNA of the CDR3: TGTGCCAGCAGTTACCAATACAGGGAAGGCACTGAAGCTTTCTTT.

This rearrangement joins TRBV6-1 to TRBJ1-6, with unresolved D. This CDR3 spans 13 amino acids. Trimming pared 1 base from V and 11 bases from J, leaving 9 bases between. Germline lookup yields CDR1 MNHNS and CDR2 SASEGT. CDR3 residues: CASSEGQNTPLHF. CDR3 DNA sequence: TGTGCCAGCAGTGAAGGTCAGAACACACCCCTCCACTTT.

This clonotype was observed a few times. Since a much larger clone is just one base distant, this may be a read error. The chain couples TRBV20-1 to TRBJ1-2; D remains ambiguous. V was clipped by 8 bases and J by 6 bases, with 16 bases between them. Germline V lookup: CDR1 DFQATT, CDR2 SNEGSKA (reference sequence). This CDR3 has 12 residues. This CDR3 is CSTLTVPDGYTF. The CDR3 DNA reads as TGCAGTACTCTCACGGTCCCGGATGGCTACACCTTC.

Note on this clonotype: The missing conserved phenylalanine or tryptophan at the end of this CDR3 makes a read error likely. The chain links TRBV12-3 or TRBV12-4 to TRBJ1-6; D remains unclear. There are 17 residues in the CDR3. This CDR3 reads CANSPDPGSFYNPPLHL. The CDR3 DNA reads TGTGCCAACAGTCCAGATCCGGGTTCCTTTTATAATCCACCCCTCCACCTT.

This clonotype was seen at least ten times. The chain couples TRBV4-3 to TRBJ2-3, with 8 positions matching TRBD2. The CDR3 contains 15 residues. V shed 3 bases and J 4 bases; nucleotides not matched to a gene: 6. The V gene's germline CDR1 is LGHNA and CDR2 YSLEER. The CDR3 sequence: CASSQLAGSSDTQYF. The CDR3 nucleotides read TGCGCCAGCAGCCAGTTAGCGGGGAGCTCAGATACGCAGTATTTT.

This chain joins TRBV6-5 and TRBJ2-3; D call uncertain. Per the germline V gene, CDR1 is MNHEY and CDR2 is SVGAGI. V shed 3 bases and J shed 5 bases, with 15 bases lying between them. This CDR3 is 15 amino acids long. The chain's CDR3 is CASSYSGGLRDTQYF. CDR3 bases: TGTGCCAGCAGTTATTCCGGCGGCCTCAGAGATACGCAGTATTTT.

The sample holds many counts of this clonotype. The rearrangement joins TRBV4-1 to TRBJ2-5; D is perhaps TRBD2 (6 bases). Trimming took off 0 bases at V and 2 bases at J, with 10 bases between the two ends. The CDR3 has 15 amino acids. Germline values: CDR1 MGHRA, CDR2 YSYEKL. The CDR3 sequence: CASSQEGTSQETQYF. For the CDR3, the DNA is TGCGCCAGCAGCCAAGAGGGGACTTCTCAAGAGACCCAGTACTTC.

This clonotype has only a few counts. The junction departs from germline at one end; a sequencing error may be responsible. The V call is TRBV5-1, the J call TRBJ2-3; 8 nucleotides match TRBD1. CDR3 length: 16 amino acids. Germline CDR1 SGHRS, CDR2 YFSETQ. For the CDR3, the DNA is TGCGCCAGCAGCTTGGCCGGACAGGGATGCACAGATACGCAATATTTT. Translation gives CASSLAGQGCTDTQYF.

The chain couples TRBV11-3 to TRBJ2-2; tentative D call: TRBD1 (5 bases). Trimming took off 10 bases at V and 3 bases at J, with 15 bases between the two ends. CDR1 and CDR2 from the germline V gene are SGHNT and YENEEA. CDR3 length equals 14 residues. As DNA, the CDR3 is TGTGCCACCAGTTTAAAGGGGTACACCGGGGAGCTGTTTTTT. This translates into CATSLKGYTGELFF.

Remarks on this clonotype: A much larger clone differs from this one at a single base, so this may be a read error. The V call is TRBV28, the J call TRBJ2-2, with D perhaps assigned TRBD1 or TRBD2 (6 bases each). V was clipped by 7 bases and J by 8 bases, with 35 bases between them. CDR1 and CDR2 (germline): MDHEN, SYDVKM. The CDR3 sequence is 20 residues long. The CDR3 nucleotides read TGTGCCAGCAATACCTTCGTCCTTGGATCTGTCGGGGGCCCGGGGGGGGAGCTGTTTTTT. This sequence encodes CASNTFVLGSVGGPGGELFF.

To note about this clonotype: This sequence may be a read error, since a much larger clone differs from it by one base. The genes are TRBV5-5 and TRBJ1-5; D is uncertain. V lost 0 bases and J 5 bases, leaving 9 bases between the germline ends. Germline-derived CDR1 and CDR2 are SGHKS and YYEKEE (reference sequence). CDR3 length: 14 residues. CDR3 in DNA: TGTGCCAGCAGCTTGGGCTCCCAAGATCAGCCCCAGCATTTT. The encoded protein is CASSLGSQDQPQHF.

Turning to this clonotype: A single base separates this from a much larger clone, so it may be a read error. The V gene is TRBV28, the J gene TRBJ2-5, with D perhaps being TRBD1 or TRBD2 (6 bases each). Germline CDR1 MDHEN, CDR2 SYDVKM. The CDR3 is 13 residues long. The V and J ends lost 7 bases and 5 bases respectively, with 14 bases between them. The CDR3 sequence: CASNLEGDETQYF. The DNA of the CDR3 is TGTGCCAGCAATTTGGAGGGGGATGAGACCCAGTACTTC.

Note on this clonotype: Since a much larger clone is just one base distant, this may be a read error. The V and J genes are TRBV6-2 or TRBV6-3 and TRBJ2-7, with 12 bases that match TRBD2. From germline, CDR1 is MNHEY and CDR2 SVGEGT. The CDR3 totals 16 residues. This chain's CDR3 is CASSHLGLAGPYDQYF. Here the CDR3 DNA reads TGTGCCAGCAGCCATCTAGGACTAGCGGGGCCTTACGACCAGTACTTC.

On this clonotype: This may stem from a read error, because a much larger clone lies one nucleotide away. The gene calls are TRBV12-3 or TRBV12-4 and TRBJ1-4; the D gene is possibly TRBD1 (5 bases). The CDR3 consists of 15 residues. Written as DNA, the CDR3 is TGTGCCAGCAGCATCCACCAGGGCGTTAATGAAGAACTGTTTTTT. It yields the protein CASSIHQGVNEELFF.

The chain carries TRBV7-9 and TRBJ1-4; D remains ambiguous. CDR1 and CDR2 (germline): SEHNR, FQNEAQ (reference sequence). V lost 5 bases, J lost 5 bases, and 12 bases lay in between. The length of the CDR3 is 14 residues. Here the CDR3 reads CASSRRAANEKLFF. In nucleotides, the CDR3 is TGTGCCAGCAGCAGACGAGCAGCCAATGAAAAACTGTTTTTT.

This rearrangement joins TRBV7-3 to TRBJ2-1, with D perhaps being TRBD1 or TRBD2 (6 bases each). The CDR3 spans 14 residues. Trimming removed 5 bases from V and 6 bases from J, with 14 bases in between. In germline, CDR1 is SGHTA, CDR2 FQGTGA. Written as DNA, the CDR3 is TGTGCCAGCAGCCCGGGACAAGCGGGCAATGAGCAGTTCTTC. Its protein is CASSPGQAGNEQFF.

This chain links TRBV11-3 with TRBJ2-1, with D maybe TRBD2 (5 bases). Trimming cost V 6 bases and J 9 bases, with 12 bases left between them. This CDR3 contains 12 residues. The germline V gene encodes CDR1 SGHNT and CDR2 YENEEA. This CDR3 reads CASSLMGVEQFF. The CDR3 region has the DNA TGTGCCAGCAGTTTAATGGGAGTTGAGCAGTTCTTC.

Turning to this clonotype: A much more abundant neighbour one base away suggests this may be a read error. This chain uses TRBV6-5 with TRBJ1-2, with TRBD1 matching over 7 bases. The CDR3 runs to 14 residues. The V gene's germline CDR1 is MNHEY and CDR2 SVGAGI. The V and J ends lost 4 bases and 6 bases, in that order; junction bases with no gene match: 8. Here the CDR3 reads CASSSTGYGHGYTF. The CDR3 DNA reads TGTGCCAGCAGTTCGACAGGGTATGGCCATGGCTACACCTTC.

To note about this clonotype: One end of the junction varies from germline; a read error may be responsible. The V gene is TRBV24-1, the J gene TRBJ2-2; TRBD2 agrees at 7 bases. Germline CDR1 KGHDR, CDR2 SFDVKD. The CDR3 extends over 15 amino acids. The CDR3 DNA sequence: TGTGCCACCAGACTAGGGGAGGGCGACACCGGGGAGCTGGTTTTT. As protein: CATRLGEGDTGELVF.

This clonotype was counted between two and nine times. This sequence joins TRBV19 and TRBJ1-1; D may be TRBD1 (5 bases). The germline V gene encodes CDR1 LNHDA and CDR2 SQIVND (reference sequence). This CDR3 comprises 16 residues. Between the trimmed V and J ends, which lost 2 bases and 0 bases, there was a span of 13 bases. The CDR3 protein is CASSISGAIMNTEAFF. CDR3 nucleotide sequence: TGTGCCAGTAGTATATCCGGGGCCATCATGAACACTGAAGCTTTCTTT.

The rearrangement joins TRBV29-1 to TRBJ1-2; D might be TRBD1 (6 bases). The length of the CDR3 is 15 residues. Trimming shortened V by 3 bases and J by 14 bases, and 28 bases separated the two germline ends. CDR1 is SQVTM and CDR2 is ANQGSEA in the germline V gene. Here the CDR3 DNA reads TGCAGCGTTGATGTGGCAGGGGCGATTCTGGGAGCCTATACCTTC. Residues: CSVDVAGAILGAYTF.

This clonotype was observed a handful of times. Possible read error: a much larger clone is one base away. The CDR3 reads CASSSRTSGRSNEQSF. The CDR3 coding sequence is TGTGCCAGCAGTAGCAGGACTAGCGGGAGATCCAATGAGCAGTCCTTC. The genes are TRBV6-1 and TRBJ2-1, with 13 nucleotides matching TRBD2. The CDR3 is made up of 16 amino acids. The germline V gene has CDR1 MNHNS and CDR2 SASEGT.

With regard to this clonotype: This may arise from a read error, as a much more abundant clone is one base away. V usage is TRBV4-3 and J usage is TRBJ2-5, with TRBD1 identical over 7 bases. There are 14 residues in the CDR3. Germline V gene lookup returns CDR1 LGHNA and CDR2 YSLEER. CDR3 in amino acids: CTSSQGEQGETQYF. As DNA, the CDR3 is TGCACCAGCAGCCAAGGGGAACAGGGGGAGACCCAGTACTTC.

The chain employs TRBV7-9 and TRBJ2-7; a weak D match, TRBD2 (6 bases). The CDR3 is made up of 14 amino acids. V shed 4 bases and J shed 6 bases, with 16 bases lying between them. Germline V gene sequence: CDR1 SEHNR, CDR2 FQNEAQ (reference sequence). The CDR3 DNA follows: TGTGCCAGCAGCTCCCTTGGAGGGCGGTGCGAGCAGTACTTC. Translation: CASSSLGGRCEQYF.

Comments on this clonotype: This sequence may be a read error, since a much larger clone differs from it by one base. V usage is TRBV5-4 and J usage is TRBJ1-6; D is ambiguous. Germline V CDR1 and CDR2: SGHNT, YYREEE (reference sequence). The CDR3 spans 12 residues. This CDR3 is CACSPYNSPLHF. The CDR3, as DNA: TGTGCCTGCAGCCCCTATAATTCACCCCTCCACTTT.